This T cell receptor (beta chain) is drawn from a study of radiotherapy plus CTLA-4 blockade in lung cancer. Focal radiation and CTLA-4 blockade (ipilimumab) were tested in chemo-refractory metastatic non-small-cell lung cancer patients. The data were produced by immunoSEQ multiplex PCR, yet TCRdb's version contains in-frame clones alone and is incomplete. The sample carries some 90,000 clones, 83% recorded once. Between the trimmed V and J ends, which lost 6 bases and 5 bases, there was a span of 14 bases. The CDR3 is 14 residues long. Germline CDR1 and CDR2: MNHNS and SASEGT. This specimen consisted of peripheral blood, obtained from a patient treated with radiotherapy plus ipilimumab. The clonotype was recovered from a human donor with non-small cell lung cancer who had stable disease on radiotherapy plus ipilimumab. This chain uses TRBV6-1 with TRBJ2-1; D possibly uses TRBD1 or TRBD2 (5 bases each). This chain's CDR3 is CASRKPEGNNEQFF. The CDR3 DNA reads TGTGCCAGCAGGAAGCCCGAGGGGAACAATGAGCAGTTCTTC.